The 22 T cell receptor beta chains given below trace back to one sample, sequenced in a study of T cells after yellow fever vaccination. TCRdb passed the 5' RACE reads through MiXCR, listing each CDR3 protein once. This sample has some 560,000 distinct CDR3 sequences, with roughly a sixth found just once. Sequences were derived from PBMCs, sampled about 5 days after the first yellow fever vaccination. All receptors derive from a young man who received the YFV17D yellow fever vaccine.

The chain carries TRBV30 and TRBJ1-5, with D unresolved. Germline-derived CDR1 and CDR2 are GTSNPN and SVGIG (reference sequence). The CDR3 is 17 amino acids. Trimming pared 2 bases from V and 2 bases from J, leaving 19 bases between. The CDR3 nucleotides read TGTGCCTGGAGTCCCTCTTTCGGCGGCAGACGCAATCAGCCCCAGCATTTT. This codes for CAWSPSFGGRRNQPQHF.

The chain recombines TRBV7-2 with TRBJ2-7, with 8 bases that match TRBD1. V lost 5 bases, J lost 3 bases, and 3 bases stayed unmatched. CDR3 size: 13 residues. Germline V gene data show CDR1 as SGHTA and CDR2 as FQGNSA. CDR3 amino acids: CASSPDRVYEQYV. The CDR3 DNA follows: TGTGCCAGCAGCCCGGACAGGGTCTACGAGCAGTACGTC.

Only a few counts were recorded for this clonotype. V is TRBV12-3 or TRBV12-4 and J is TRBJ2-5; D unclear. This CDR3 spans 14 amino acids. The germline V and J ends were trimmed by 3 bases and 1 base, with 9 bases remaining between them. Here the CDR3 DNA reads TGTGCCAGCAGTTTGACGGCGGTCCAAGAGACCCAGTACTTC. Encoded protein: CASSLTAVQETQYF.

This chain joins TRBV4-3 and TRBJ1-1; tentative D call: TRBD1 (6 bases). Trimming removed 2 bases from V and 5 bases from J, with 12 bases in between. The CDR3 covers 14 residues. Germline-derived CDR1 and CDR2 are LGHNA and YSLEER. The CDR3 DNA reads TGCGCCAGCAGCCAATTTGCCGGGACAACTGAAGCTTTCTTT. Encoded protein: CASSQFAGTTEAFF.

This clonotype was detected a few times. The genes are TRBV4-2 and TRBJ2-7, with 8 bases fitting TRBD2. The CDR3 is 14 residues long. The germline gives CDR1 LGHNA, CDR2 YNFKEQ. J gave up 4 bases and V 1 base, and 3 bases lay outside the gene matches. CDR3: CASSQAERGYEQYF. Here the CDR3 DNA reads TGTGCCAGCAGCCAAGCGGAGCGGGGGTACGAGCAGTACTTC.

The chain employs TRBV10-1 and TRBJ2-7, with D perhaps matching TRBD1 (5 bases). Germline V gene lookup returns CDR1 WNHNN and CDR2 SYGVQD (reference sequence). This CDR3 comprises 13 residues. Trimming pared 4 bases from V and 0 bases from J, leaving 7 bases between. The CDR3 nucleotides read TGCGCCAGCAGTGGCGACAGCTCCTACGAGCAGTACTTC. Translated: CASSGDSSYEQYF.

The chain joins TRBV5-1 to TRBJ2-5; TRBD2 agrees at 13 bases. V shed 0 bases and J 2 bases; nucleotides not matched to a gene: 4. The CDR3 covers 17 residues. Germline V gives CDR1 SGHRS, CDR2 YFSETQ. The CDR3 loop is CASSLGLAGGDQETQYF. CDR3 DNA sequence: TGCGCCAGCAGCTTGGGACTAGCGGGGGGTGATCAAGAGACCCAGTACTTC.

This chain uses TRBV6-5 with TRBJ2-1, with 8 bases identical to TRBD1. The germline V gene has CDR1 MNHEY and CDR2 SVGAGI. The CDR3 contains 12 residues. The V and J ends lost 10 bases and 8 bases, in that order; junction bases with no gene match: 7. CDR3 protein: CATQGTGDEQFF. CDR3 coding DNA: TGTGCCACCCAGGGGACAGGAGATGAGCAGTTCTTC.

The chain joins TRBV12-3 or TRBV12-4 to TRBJ2-4; no definite D call. CDR3 length equals 11 residues. The V gene lost 2 bases and the J gene lost 8 bases, with 4 bases spanning the gap. The CDR3 sequence: CASSLKDIQYF. The CDR3 nucleotides read TGTGCCAGCAGTTTAAAGGACATTCAGTACTTC.

This clonotype occurred many times. The V and J genes are TRBV25-1 and TRBJ2-2; 10 bases match TRBD1. V was clipped by 8 bases and J by 6 bases; unmatched bases: 6. The CDR3 covers 14 residues. CDR1 MGHDK and CDR2 SYGVNS come from the germline V gene. The CDR3 protein is CASSGTGDAGELFF. Here the CDR3 DNA reads TGTGCCAGCTCCGGGACAGGGGACGCCGGGGAGCTGTTTTTT.

This clonotype has a count of ten or more. V gene TRBV10-3 combines with J gene TRBJ1-1; no reliable D call. Germline CDR1 ENHRY, CDR2 SYGVKD. V lost 6 bases and J lost 3, with 11 bases in between. CDR3 length equals 13 residues. The CDR3 loop is CAIRDNMDTEAFF. CDR3 sequence (DNA): TGTGCCATCAGAGACAACATGGACACTGAAGCTTTCTTT.

J is TRBJ2-7 and V is TRBV6-5; a weak D match, TRBD1 (6 bases). Per the germline V gene, CDR1 is MNHEY and CDR2 is SVGAGI. The CDR3 covers 15 residues. Trimming shortened V by 0 bases and J by 2 bases, and 11 bases separated the two germline ends. Here the CDR3 reads CASSYSNRVTYEQYF. Here the CDR3 DNA reads TGTGCCAGCAGTTACTCGAACAGGGTAACCTACGAGCAGTACTTC.

The chain employs TRBV6-6 and TRBJ1-4; D is perhaps TRBD1 (6 bases). V was shortened by 6 bases and J by 6 bases, with 11 bases between the two germline ends. The CDR3 is 13 amino acids. Germline V gives CDR1 MNHNY, CDR2 SVGAGI (reference sequence). CDR3 residues: CASRGRGDEKLFF. The CDR3 coding sequence is TGTGCCAGCAGAGGGAGGGGGGATGAAAAACTGTTTTTT.

This clonotype was detected a few times. The chain uses TRBV7-2 and TRBJ2-5, with D possibly TRBD2 on 6 matching bases. Trimming took off 1 base at V and 7 bases at J, with 16 bases between the two ends. The CDR3 covers 15 residues. Looked up from germline, CDR1 is SGHTA and CDR2 is FQGNSA. This CDR3 reads CASSLVGATGGTQYF. CDR3 nucleotides: TGTGCCAGCAGCTTAGTGGGAGCCACCGGGGGGACCCAGTACTTC.

In this sample, this clonotype turned up a few times. The chain has TRBV9 and TRBJ2-1; 9 nucleotides agree with TRBD2. Trimming removed 2 bases from V and 0 bases from J; junction bases left unmatched: 12. The length of the CDR3 is 19 residues. Germline V gives CDR1 SGDLS, CDR2 YYNGEE. CDR3 loop: CASSVRSGGVSSSYNEQFF. For the CDR3, the DNA is TGTGCCAGCAGCGTCCGTAGCGGGGGCGTCTCAAGCTCCTACAATGAGCAGTTCTTC. Full variable domain (remainder filled in from reference TRBV9 and TRBJ2-1): DSGVTQTPKHLITATGQRVTLRCSPRSGDLSVYWYQQSLDQGLQFLIQYYNGEERAKGNILERFSAQQFPDLHSELNLSSLELGDSALYFCASSVRSGGVSSSYNEQFFGPGTRLTVL.

Regarding this clonotype: One junction end does not reproduce the germline sequence, and a read error may be involved. The V and J genes are TRBV27 and TRBJ1-4; D gene uncertain. The CDR3 has 10 residues. Germline V gene sequence: CDR1 MNHEY, CDR2 SMNVEV (reference sequence). The CDR3 DNA follows: TGTGACAGCGGGGATGAAAAACTGTTTTTT. Protein: CDSGDEKLFF.

The chain couples TRBV6-2 or TRBV6-3 to TRBJ1-1; 7 bases align to TRBD1. Germline CDR1 and CDR2: MNHEY and SVGEGT. This CDR3 has 16 residues. Trimming at V came to 6 bases and at J to 0 bases, leaving 10 bases not matched to a gene. CDR3 protein: CASSITMGQLNTEAFF. The DNA for the CDR3 is TGTGCCAGCAGCATCACAATGGGACAGTTGAACACTGAAGCTTTCTTT.

The chain combines TRBV24-1 with TRBJ2-3; 8 bases are a match to TRBD1. The germline CDR1 and CDR2 sequences are KGHDR and SFDVKD. This CDR3 is built from 15 residues. Germline trimming cut 4 bases from V and 8 bases from J; bases unmatched to any gene: 10. The CDR3 DNA sequence: TGTGCCACCAGTGAAGGGACAGGCCCGCGAGGTACGCAGTATTTT. It codes for CATSEGTGPRGTQYF.

The V and J genes are TRBV4-1 and TRBJ1-5; no firm D call. The germline V gene has CDR1 MGHRA and CDR2 YSYEKL. The germline V and J ends were trimmed by 5 bases and 1 base, with 12 bases remaining between them. The CDR3 is made up of 15 amino acids. In DNA, the CDR3 is TGCGCCAGCAGCTCCTACCCAGCCAGCAATCAGCCCCAGCATTTT. Translation: CASSSYPASNQPQHF.

The chain employs TRBV2 and TRBJ2-2; maybe TRBD1 (5 bases). Trimming left V 7 bases short and J 8 bases short, with 14 bases between. The CDR3 is 13 amino acids. Germline assignment: CDR1 SNHLY and CDR2 FYNNEI. The CDR3 DNA reads TGTGCCAGCACAGTGGGGCCCTGGGGGGAGCTGTTTTTT. This codes for CASTVGPWGELFF.

This clonotype was observed a handful of times. The chain joins TRBV29-1 to TRBJ2-7; no reliable D call. The CDR3 sequence is 12 residues long. The V end lost 5 bases, the J end lost 0 bases, and 8 bases lay between the germline ends. The germline CDR1 and CDR2 sequences are SQVTM and ANQGSEA. The CDR3 is CSVRSSSYEQYF. DNA of the CDR3: TGCAGCGTTCGAAGCAGCTCCTACGAGCAGTACTTC.

This clonotype occurred a few times. This chain connects TRBV5-6 to TRBJ2-1; unclear D gene. CDR1 SGHDT and CDR2 YYEEEE come from the germline V gene. With 4 bases removed from V and 0 bases from J, the gap between germline ends came to 11 bases. The CDR3 runs 15 residues. The CDR3 protein is CASSRIASSYNEQFF. The CDR3 bases are TGTGCCAGCAGCCGAATCGCGAGCTCCTACAATGAGCAGTTCTTC.